This TCR beta chain originates from a study of post-analysis software for immune sequencing data. Background on the study: The patients showed relapsing-remitting, secondary progressive and progressive-relapsing multiple sclerosis courses. General study findings and limits: About 5 TRBV segments appeared more often in patients than in controls, and TRBV5-6, TRBV5-1 and TRBV20-1 were among these. Samples prepared in the same batch strongly co-clustered by F measure. For normalized Chao1 diversity, multiple sclerosis patients scored significantly lower than controls did.

Germline values: CDR1 SGHRS, CDR2 YFSETQ. This CDR3 is 22 amino acids long. Trimming removed 2 bases from V and 0 bases from J, with 27 bases in between. Libraries were made from TCR beta cDNA, and they carried unique molecular identifiers. Approximately 500,000 cDNA molecules were obtained from approximately 1 to 10 million T cells. In TCRdb, the PCR reads were re-called with MiXCR into one record per CDR3 protein. The table includes about 180,000 distinct CDR3 sequences, approximately 30% detected once. As to this clonotype: The antigen remains undetermined.

The sequencing sample was made of blood. The chain couples TRBV5-1 to TRBJ2-6; D unresolved. This sequence originates from a girl aged 10 to 17 with multiple sclerosis. The CDR3 DNA reads TGCGCCAGCAGCTTAGGCAGGCCCGAGGACGTCCCTCCAGTCTCTGGGGCCAACGTCCTGACTTTC. Its translation: CASSLGRPEDVPPVSGANVLTF.